This TCR beta chain was identified in a study of T-cell memory formation after mild COVID-19. 5'RACE primed at constant segments yielded TCR alpha and TCR beta cDNA libraries bearing sample barcodes and UMIs. One entry per CDR3 protein, called by TCRdb with MiXCR from the 5' RACE reads. The table has 470,000 or so distinct CDR3 sequences, about 18% seen once; the top ten hold more than 9%. Study conclusions and caveats: Unconfirmed was the SARS-CoV-2 specificity of second-wave clones that peaked on day 37. Pre-infection memory contained some responding clones, which suggested that cross-reactive memory had joined. The study found contracting CD4+ clones mainly in CM and EM and contracting CD8+ clones in EMRA.

Per the germline V gene, CDR1 is MGHRA and CDR2 is YSYEKL. Trimming took off 3 bases at V and 3 bases at J, with 11 bases between the two ends. This CDR3 is built from 14 residues. A word on this clonotype: The antigen remains unidentified.

The rearrangement uses TRBV4-1 and TRBJ1-1; no definite D call. This sequence was found in an adult woman who had mild COVID-19 (a few samples of this study predate the infection). Cell type and time point are not known. Sequenced material: PBMCs or a T cell subset sorted from them (not recorded which). CDR3 in DNA: TGCGCCAGCAGCCATCCGGTAGGGTACACTGAAGCTTTCTTT. It codes for CASSHPVGYTEAFF.